These 4 T cell receptor beta chains share one sample of origin, sequenced in a study of shared clonotypes between healthy human individuals. The table came from immunoSEQ multiplex PCR; TCRdb's copy has only in-frame clones and leaves some out. Of about 710,000 clones in the sample, more than 70% were seen once. Sequencing was carried out using memory CD4+ T cells sorted from blood. Documented subset: CD45RA-negative fraction. Receptor source: a woman in her 30s in good health.

CDR3 sequence reads: CASSLATGVNGELFF. In nucleotides, the CDR3 is TGTGCCAGCAGCTTAGCAACAGGGGTGAACGGGGAGCTGTTTTTT. The chain has TRBV7-9 and TRBJ2-2; 7 bases match TRBD1. The CDR3 loop spans 15 amino acids. Trimming cost V 0 bases and J 7 bases; bases outside gene matches: 5. Germline assignment: CDR1 SEHNR and CDR2 FQNEAQ (reference sequence).

The chain combines TRBV23-1 with TRBJ1-3; no reliable D call. TRBV23-1 is known as an ORF, though its function is uncertain. The CDR3 has 16 amino acids. V dropped 0 bases and J dropped 5 bases, with 14 bases sitting between them. This CDR3 is CASSQSGDIKRNTIYF. CDR3 sequence (DNA): TGCGCCAGCAGTCAATCCGGGGATATTAAGCGAAACACCATATATTTT.

This clone was counted a single time. The V and J genes are TRBV5-6 and TRBJ2-5, with D perhaps TRBD2 (6 bases). Germline V gene sequence: CDR1 SGHDT, CDR2 YYEEEE. Trimming took 4 bases from V and 5 from J, leaving 12 bases between them. This CDR3 spans 13 amino acids. The CDR3 here is CASSAGPRETQYF. CDR3 sequence (DNA): TGTGCCAGCAGCGCGGGGCCAAGGGAGACCCAGTACTTC.

This clone showed up many times. This chain joins TRBV6-4 and TRBJ2-2; 7 nucleotides align to TRBD2. V dropped 1 base and J dropped 1; count of bases not matched to a gene: 9. Germline V gene data show CDR1 as MRHNA and CDR2 as SNTAGT. The CDR3 is 18 residues long. For the CDR3, the DNA is TGTGCCAGCAGTGACTTTGGGCTGGCGGGAGAGAACACCGGGGAGCTGTTTTTT. It codes for CASSDFGLAGENTGELFF.